This TCR beta chain was retrieved from a study of long-term antiretroviral therapy in people with HIV. Researchers ran immunoSEQ v3.0 at survey level. Sequencing used immunoSEQ multiplex PCR; TCRdb keeps in-frame clones, though not all of them. The repertoire has tens of thousands of clones, approximately 84% of them found once; the top ten carry roughly 4.8%. The CDR3 sequence is 12 residues long. Germline loops: CDR1 SGHAT, CDR2 FQNNGV. Germline trimming cut 3 bases from V and 7 bases from J; bases unmatched to any gene: 2. This clonotype originated in a woman aged 25 to 45 with HIV. The sample consisted of unsorted PBMCs, taken just under 2.9 years before starting antiretroviral therapy. The chain is built from TRBV11-2 and TRBJ2-5; TRBD1 agrees at 7 bases. The DNA of the CDR3 is TGTGCCAGCAGCTTGGCAGGGGGGACCCAGTACTTC. Encoded protein: CASSLAGGTQYF.